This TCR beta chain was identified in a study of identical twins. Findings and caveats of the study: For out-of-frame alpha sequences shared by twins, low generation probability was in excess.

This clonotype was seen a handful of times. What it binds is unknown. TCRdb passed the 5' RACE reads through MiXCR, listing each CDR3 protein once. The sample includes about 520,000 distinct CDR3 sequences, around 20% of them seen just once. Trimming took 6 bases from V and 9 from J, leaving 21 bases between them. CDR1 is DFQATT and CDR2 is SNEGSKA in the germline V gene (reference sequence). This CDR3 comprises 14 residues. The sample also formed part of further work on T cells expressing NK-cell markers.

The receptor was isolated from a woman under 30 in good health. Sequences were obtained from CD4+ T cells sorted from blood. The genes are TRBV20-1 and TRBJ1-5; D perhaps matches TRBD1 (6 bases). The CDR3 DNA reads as TGCAGTGCCCGTGCGGGACACCCTGGGACGCCCCAGCATTTT. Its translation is CSARAGHPGTPQHF.